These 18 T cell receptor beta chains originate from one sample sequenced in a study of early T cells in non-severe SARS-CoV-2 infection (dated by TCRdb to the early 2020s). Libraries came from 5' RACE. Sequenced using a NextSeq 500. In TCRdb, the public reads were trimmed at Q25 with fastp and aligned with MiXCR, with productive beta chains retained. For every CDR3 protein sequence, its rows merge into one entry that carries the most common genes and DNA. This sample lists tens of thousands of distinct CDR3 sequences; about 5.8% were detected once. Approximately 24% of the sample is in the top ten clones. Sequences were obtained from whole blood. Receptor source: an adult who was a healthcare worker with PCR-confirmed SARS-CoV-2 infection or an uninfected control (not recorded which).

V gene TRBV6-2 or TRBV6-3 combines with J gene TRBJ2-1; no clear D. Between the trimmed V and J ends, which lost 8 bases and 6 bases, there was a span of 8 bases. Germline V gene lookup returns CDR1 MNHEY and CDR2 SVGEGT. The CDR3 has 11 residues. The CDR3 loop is CASGFFNEQFF. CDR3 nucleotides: TGTGCCAGCGGTTTTTTCAATGAGCAGTTCTTC.

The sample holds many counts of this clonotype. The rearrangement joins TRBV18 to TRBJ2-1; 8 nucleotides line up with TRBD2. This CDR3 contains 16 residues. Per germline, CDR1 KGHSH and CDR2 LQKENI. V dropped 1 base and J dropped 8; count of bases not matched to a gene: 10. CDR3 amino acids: CASSPRSVGRGYEQFF. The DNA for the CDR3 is TGTGCCAGCTCACCACGGTCGGTCGGGAGGGGTTATGAGCAGTTCTTC.

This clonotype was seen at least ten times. The CDR3 spells CASSQDQREQYF. Written as DNA, the CDR3 is TGTGCCAGCAGCCAAGATCAAAGGGAGCAGTACTTC. V and J are TRBV3-1 and TRBJ2-7, with D unclear. Deletions cut 0 bases from V and 7 bases from J, with 7 bases between. CDR3 length: 12 amino acids. CDR1 is LGHDT and CDR2 is YNNKEL in the germline V gene (reference sequence).

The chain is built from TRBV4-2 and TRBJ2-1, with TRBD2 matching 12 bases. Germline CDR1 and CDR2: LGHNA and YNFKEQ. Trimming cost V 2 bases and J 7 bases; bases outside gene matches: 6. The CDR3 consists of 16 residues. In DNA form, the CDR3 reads TGTGCCAGCAGCCAACCGACTAGCGGGAGTCCGAATGAGCAGTTCTTC. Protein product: CASSQPTSGSPNEQFF.

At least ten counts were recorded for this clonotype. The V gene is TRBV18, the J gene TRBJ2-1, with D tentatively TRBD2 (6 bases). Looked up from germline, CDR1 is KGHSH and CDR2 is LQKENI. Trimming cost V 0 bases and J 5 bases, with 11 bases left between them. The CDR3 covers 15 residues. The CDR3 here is CASSPPSGVDNEQFF. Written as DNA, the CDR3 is TGTGCCAGCTCACCACCGTCGGGAGTGGACAATGAGCAGTTCTTC.

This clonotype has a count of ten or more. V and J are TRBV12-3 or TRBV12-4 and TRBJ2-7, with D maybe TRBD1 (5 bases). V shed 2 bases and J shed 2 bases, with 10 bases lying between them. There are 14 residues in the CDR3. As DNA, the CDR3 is TGTGCCAGCAGTTTAATGGACATCGCCTACGAGCAGTACTTC. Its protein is CASSLMDIAYEQYF.

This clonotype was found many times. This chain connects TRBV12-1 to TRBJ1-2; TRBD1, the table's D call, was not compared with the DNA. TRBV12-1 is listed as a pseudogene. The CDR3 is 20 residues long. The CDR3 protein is CASSFGRVQSNPTGNDGYTF. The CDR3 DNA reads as TGTGCCAGCAGCTTTGGAAGGGTTCAATCGAATCCTACAGGCAACGATGGCTACACCTTC.

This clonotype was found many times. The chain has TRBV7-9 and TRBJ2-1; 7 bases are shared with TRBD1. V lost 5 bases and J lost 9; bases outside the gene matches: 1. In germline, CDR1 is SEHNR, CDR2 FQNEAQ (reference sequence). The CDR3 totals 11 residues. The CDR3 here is CASSQGVEQFF. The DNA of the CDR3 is TGTGCCAGCAGCCAGGGGGTTGAGCAGTTCTTC.

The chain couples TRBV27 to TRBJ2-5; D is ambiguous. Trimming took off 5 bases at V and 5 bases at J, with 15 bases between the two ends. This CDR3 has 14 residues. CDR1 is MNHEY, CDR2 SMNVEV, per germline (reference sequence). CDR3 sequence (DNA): TGTGCCAGCAGTATGAAAGGGCTCGGGGAGACCCAGTACTTC. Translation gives CASSMKGLGETQYF.

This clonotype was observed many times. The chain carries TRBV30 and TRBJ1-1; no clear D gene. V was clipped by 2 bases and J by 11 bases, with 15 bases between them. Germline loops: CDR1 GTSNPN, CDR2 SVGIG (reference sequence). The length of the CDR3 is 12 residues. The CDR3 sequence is CAWSNPREDAFF. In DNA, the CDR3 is TGTGCCTGGAGTAATCCTCGGGAGGACGCTTTCTTT.

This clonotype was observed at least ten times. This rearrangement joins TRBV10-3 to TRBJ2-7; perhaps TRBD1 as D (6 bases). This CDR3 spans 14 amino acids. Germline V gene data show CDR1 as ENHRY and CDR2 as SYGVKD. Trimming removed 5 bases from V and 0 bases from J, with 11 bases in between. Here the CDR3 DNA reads TGTGCCATCAGTCGCGGACAGTACTCCTACGAGCAGTACTTC. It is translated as CAISRGQYSYEQYF.

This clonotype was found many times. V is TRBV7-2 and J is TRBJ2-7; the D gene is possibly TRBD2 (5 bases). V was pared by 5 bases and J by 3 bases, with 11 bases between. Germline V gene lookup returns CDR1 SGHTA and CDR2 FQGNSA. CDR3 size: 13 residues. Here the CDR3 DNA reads TGTGCCAGCAGCCCGGGATTAAGCTACGAGCAGTACTTC. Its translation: CASSPGLSYEQYF.

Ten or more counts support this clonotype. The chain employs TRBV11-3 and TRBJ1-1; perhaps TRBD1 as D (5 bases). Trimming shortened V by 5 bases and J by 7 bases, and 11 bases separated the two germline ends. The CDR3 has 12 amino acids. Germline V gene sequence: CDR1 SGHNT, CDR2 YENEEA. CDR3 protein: CASSRTGFEAFF. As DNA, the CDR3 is TGTGCCAGCAGCCGCACAGGTTTTGAAGCTTTCTTT.

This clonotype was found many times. CDR3 loop: CASSMGQGRNSPLHF. Here the CDR3 DNA reads TGTGCCAGCAGCATGGGACAGGGCCGGAATTCACCCCTCCACTTT. The chain employs TRBV7-2 and TRBJ1-6, with 9 nucleotides matching TRBD1. CDR3 length equals 15 residues. Germline trimming cut 5 bases from V and 7 bases from J; bases unmatched to any gene: 6. CDR1 is SGHTA, CDR2 FQGNSA, per germline.

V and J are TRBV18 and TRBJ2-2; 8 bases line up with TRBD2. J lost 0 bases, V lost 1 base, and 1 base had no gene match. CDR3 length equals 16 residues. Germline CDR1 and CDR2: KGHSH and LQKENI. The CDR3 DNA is TGTGCCAGCTCACCACGGACTAGCTCGAACACCGGGGAGCTGTTTTTT. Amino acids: CASSPRTSSNTGELFF. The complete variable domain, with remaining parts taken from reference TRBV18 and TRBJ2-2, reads NAGVMQNPRHLVRRRGQEARLRCSPMKGHSHVYWYRQLPEEGLKFMVYLQKENIIDESGMPKERFSAEFPKEGPSILRIQQVVRGDSAAYFCASSPRTSSNTGELFFGEGSRLTVL.

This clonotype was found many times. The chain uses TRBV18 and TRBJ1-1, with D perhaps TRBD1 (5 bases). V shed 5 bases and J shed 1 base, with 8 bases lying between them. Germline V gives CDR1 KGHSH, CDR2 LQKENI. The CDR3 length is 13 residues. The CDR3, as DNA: TGTGCCAGCTCAACAGACAGGAACACTGAAGCTTTCTTT. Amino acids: CASSTDRNTEAFF.

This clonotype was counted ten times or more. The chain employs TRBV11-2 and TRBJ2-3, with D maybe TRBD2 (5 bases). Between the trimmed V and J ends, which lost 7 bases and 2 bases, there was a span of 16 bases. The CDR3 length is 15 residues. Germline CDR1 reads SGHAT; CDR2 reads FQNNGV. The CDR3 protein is CASTPLGLATDTQYF. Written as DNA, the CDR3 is TGTGCCAGCACCCCCTTAGGACTTGCCACAGATACGCAGTATTTT. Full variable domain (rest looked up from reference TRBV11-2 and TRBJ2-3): EAGVAQSPRYKIIEKRQSVAFWCNPISGHATLYWYQQILGQGPKLLIQFQNNGVVDDSQLPKDRFSAERLKGVDSTLKIQPAKLEDSAVYLCASTPLGLATDTQYFGPGTRLTVL.

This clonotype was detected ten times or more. The CDR3 coding sequence is TGTGCCAGCAGGACAGGGGCGGGAGCAGGTGATACGCAGTATTTT. Translated: CASRTGAGAGDTQYF. The chain combines TRBV28 with TRBJ2-3, with a possible D match to TRBD1 (8 bases). The germline CDR1 and CDR2 sequences are MDHEN and SYDVKM. V was trimmed by 6 bases and J by 6 bases, leaving 19 bases between them. This CDR3 contains 15 residues.